This T cell receptor beta chain was sequenced for a study of T cell changes during pregnancy in multiple sclerosis. Measured with immunoSEQ multiplex PCR; TCRdb has only the in-frame clones, and not every one. The top ten hold about 0.6% of the sample, which has approximately 69,000 clones, roughly 94% seen once. The CDR3 extends over 15 amino acids. Germline V gene lookup returns CDR1 MNHEY and CDR2 SVGAGI. Trimming took off 7 bases at V and 1 base at J, with 14 bases between the two ends. This clone was counted once. The chain joins TRBV6-5 to TRBJ1-5, with D possibly TRBD1 on 6 matching bases. Sequencing used peripheral blood, obtained in the third trimester of pregnancy. The source of this sequence is a female donor with multiple sclerosis, enrolled in a pregnancy study. The CDR3 DNA sequence: TGTGCCAGCAATGCACAGGGAGGGAGCAATCAGCCCCAGCATTTT. This codes for CASNAQGGSNQPQHF.